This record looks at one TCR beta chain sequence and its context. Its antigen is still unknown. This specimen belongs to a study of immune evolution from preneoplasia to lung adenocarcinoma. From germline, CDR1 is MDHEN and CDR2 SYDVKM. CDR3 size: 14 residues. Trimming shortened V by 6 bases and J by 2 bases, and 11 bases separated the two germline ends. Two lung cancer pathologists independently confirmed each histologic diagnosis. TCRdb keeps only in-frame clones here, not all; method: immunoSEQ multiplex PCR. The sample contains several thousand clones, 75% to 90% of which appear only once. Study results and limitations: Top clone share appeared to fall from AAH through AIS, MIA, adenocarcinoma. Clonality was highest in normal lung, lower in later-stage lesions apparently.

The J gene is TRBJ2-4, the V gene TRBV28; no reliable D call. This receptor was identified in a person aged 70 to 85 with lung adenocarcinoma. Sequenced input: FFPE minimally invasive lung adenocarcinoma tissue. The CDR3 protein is CASRSGPSKNIQYF. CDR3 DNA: TGTGCCAGCAGGTCCGGTCCTTCCAAAAACATTCAGTACTTC.